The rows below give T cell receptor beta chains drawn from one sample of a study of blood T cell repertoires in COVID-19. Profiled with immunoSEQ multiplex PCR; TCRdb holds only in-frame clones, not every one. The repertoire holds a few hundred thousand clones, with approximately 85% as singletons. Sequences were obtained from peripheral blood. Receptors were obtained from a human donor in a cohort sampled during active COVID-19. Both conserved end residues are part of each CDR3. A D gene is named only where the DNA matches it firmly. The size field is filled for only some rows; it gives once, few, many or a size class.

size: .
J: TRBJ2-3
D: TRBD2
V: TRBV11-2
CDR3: CASSLEGGGPEDTQYF
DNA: TGTGCCAGCAGCTTAGAGGGCGGGGGGCCGGAAGATACGCAGTATTTT

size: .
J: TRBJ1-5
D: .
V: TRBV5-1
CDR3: CASSLTGRDQPQHF
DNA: TGCGCCAGCAGCCTAACGGGAAGGGATCAGCCCCAGCATTTT

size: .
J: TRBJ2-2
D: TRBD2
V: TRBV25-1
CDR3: CASGRLAGVGGELFF
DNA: TGTGCCAGCGGCCGACTAGCGGGGGTAGGCGGGGAGCTGTTTTTT

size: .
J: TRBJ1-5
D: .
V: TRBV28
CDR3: CASSFGGSNQPQHF
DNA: TGTGCCAGCAGTTTCGGGGGTAGCAATCAGCCCCAGCATTTT

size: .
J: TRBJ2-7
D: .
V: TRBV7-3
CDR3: CASSLDGGRYEQYF
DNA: TGTGCCAGCAGCTTAGACGGGGGGCGGTACGAGCAGTACTTC

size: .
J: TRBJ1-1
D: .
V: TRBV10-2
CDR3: CASSPATERRVLVTEAFF
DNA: TGCGCCAGCAGTCCGGCGACCGAAAGACGGGTCCTCGTCACTGAAGCTTTCTTT

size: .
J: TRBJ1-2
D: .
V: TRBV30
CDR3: CAWSVAGGSYGYTF
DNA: TGTGCCTGGAGTGTAGCGGGGGGCAGCTATGGCTACACCTTC

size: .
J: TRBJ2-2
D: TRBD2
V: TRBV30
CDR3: CAWSVHRTSGGNTGELFF
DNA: TGTGCCTGGAGTGTACATAGGACTAGCGGGGGGAACACCGGGGAGCTGTTTTTT

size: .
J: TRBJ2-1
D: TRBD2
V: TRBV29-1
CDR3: CSAREVDNEQFF
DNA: TGCAGCGCCCGGGAGGTGGACAATGAGCAGTTCTTC

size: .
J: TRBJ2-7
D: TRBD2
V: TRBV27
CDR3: CASRLAGVHEQYF
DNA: TGTGCCAGCAGGCTAGCGGGGGTACACGAGCAGTACTTC

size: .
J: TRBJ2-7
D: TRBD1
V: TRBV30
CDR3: CAWSAGTGTYEQYF
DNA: TGTGCCTGGAGCGCCGGGACAGGGACTTACGAGCAGTACTTC

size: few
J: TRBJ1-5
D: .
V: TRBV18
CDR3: CASSPQGNQPQHF
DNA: TGTGCCAGCTCACCCCAGGGCAATCAGCCCCAGCATTTT

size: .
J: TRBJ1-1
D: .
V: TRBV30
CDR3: CAWSVGRVVNTEAFF
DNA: TGTGCCTGGAGTGTGGGGCGCGTTGTGAACACTGAAGCTTTCTTT

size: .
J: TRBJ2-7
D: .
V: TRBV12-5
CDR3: CASGLGGLGQYF
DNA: TGTGCTAGTGGTTTGGGAGGGCTCGGGCAGTACTTC

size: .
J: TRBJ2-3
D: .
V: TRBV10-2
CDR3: CASSEEGIGTDTQYF
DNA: TGCGCCAGCAGTGAGGAGGGAATCGGCACAGATACGCAGTATTTT

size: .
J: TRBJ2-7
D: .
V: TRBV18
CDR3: CASSPPSTYEQYF
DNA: TGTGCCAGCTCACCACCGTCTACCTACGAGCAGTACTTC

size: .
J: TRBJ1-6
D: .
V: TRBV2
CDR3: CASSASQGRSPLHF
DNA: TGTGCCAGCAGTGCATCCCAGGGGCGATCACCCCTCCACTTT

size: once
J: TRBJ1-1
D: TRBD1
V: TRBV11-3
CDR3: CASSSSWTGGKEDTEAFF
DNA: TGTGCCAGCAGCTCCTCATGGACAGGGGGAAAGGAAGACACTGAAGCTTTCTTT

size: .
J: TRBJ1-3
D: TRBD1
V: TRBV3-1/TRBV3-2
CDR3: CASSQVLGQVGSGNTIYF
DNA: TGTGCCAGCAGCCAAGTATTAGGACAGGTTGGCTCTGGAAACACCATATATTTT

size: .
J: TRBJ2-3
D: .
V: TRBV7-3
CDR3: CASSLKSQGSTDTQYF
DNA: TGTGCCAGCAGCTTGAAATCCCAGGGATCAACAGATACGCAGTATTTT

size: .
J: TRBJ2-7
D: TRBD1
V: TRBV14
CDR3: CASTIGTGGEIKSYEQYF
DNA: TGTGCCAGTACTATCGGGACAGGGGGCGAGATTAAGTCCTACGAGCAGTACTTC

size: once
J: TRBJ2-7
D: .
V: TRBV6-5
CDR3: CASSQQNEQYF
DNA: TGTGCCAGCAGTCAACAGAACGAGCAGTACTTC

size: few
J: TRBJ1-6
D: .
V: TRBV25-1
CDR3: CASSESAGSYISPLHF
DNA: TGTGCCAGCAGTGAATCAGCAGGCTCTTATATCTCACCCCTCCACTTT

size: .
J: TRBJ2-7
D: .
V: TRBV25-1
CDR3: CASGALSGQYF
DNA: TGTGCCAGCGGGGCCCTTTCGGGGCAGTACTTC

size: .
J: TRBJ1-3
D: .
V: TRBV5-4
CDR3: CASSLQGSNTIYF
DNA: TGTGCCAGCAGCTTACAGGGTAGCAACACCATATATTTT